A single sample is the source of the 3 T cell receptor beta chains below, sequenced in a study of cytomegalovirus exposure and HLA in healthy donors. PCR used 60 Vbeta primers and 13 Jbeta primers. TCRdb's table, derived via immunoSEQ multiplex PCR, lists solely in-frame clones and lacks some. The sample comprises fewer than 150,000 clones, about three quarters of which are singletons, and roughly 8.2% rests with the top ten. Material: PBMCs. The receptors shown here come from a woman aged 40 to 50 in good health and CMV-seropositive.

The genes are TRBV7-9 and TRBJ2-6; 7 positions match TRBD1. Germline V gives CDR1 SEHNR, CDR2 FQNEAQ (reference sequence). The V gene end was trimmed by 5 bases and the J gene end by 0 bases; junction bases not matched to a gene: 10. This CDR3 contains 18 residues. CDR3 region: CASSTSPGQSSGANVLTF. DNA for the CDR3: TGTGCCAGCAGCACGAGCCCGGGACAGAGCTCTGGGGCCAACGTCCTGACTTTC.

V gene TRBV6-1 combines with J gene TRBJ2-5; no firm D call. Gene TRBJ2-7 matches the end of the DNA better, so the J call may be wrong. Germline V gives CDR1 MNHNS, CDR2 SASEGT. The CDR3 length is 12 residues. The CDR3 coding sequence is TGTGCCAGCAGTGAATTATCCTACGAGCAGTACTTC. Amino acids: CASSELSYEQYF.

In this sample, this clone turned up a few times. Other nucleotide sequences in the sample specify the same CDR3. The chain uses TRBV18 and TRBJ1-1; unclear D gene. The germline V and J ends were trimmed by 3 bases and 2 bases, with 10 bases remaining between them. Looked up from germline, CDR1 is KGHSH and CDR2 is LQKENI. The CDR3 has 14 amino acids. The CDR3 spells CASSPSRGNTEAFF. The DNA of the CDR3 is TGTGCCAGCTCACCGTCACGGGGAAACACTGAAGCTTTCTTT.